The 30 T cell receptor beta chains below come from one sample, sequenced in a study of blood T cell repertoires in COVID-19. TCRdb's copy holds only in-frame clones and misses some; the assay was immunoSEQ multiplex PCR. The sample lists 200,000 to 250,000 clones, over 75% seen once, with 3% to 4% in the top ten. The sequenced sample consisted of PBMCs or T cells enriched from blood (not recorded which). The receptors shown here come from a woman aged 55-70 years who had recovered from COVID-19.

The genes are TRBV15 and TRBJ1-1; a weak D match, TRBD1 (6 bases). Per the germline V gene, CDR1 is LNHNV and CDR2 is YYDKDF (reference sequence). The CDR3 totals 14 residues. V lost 2 bases and J lost 6, with 13 bases in between. DNA for the CDR3: TGTGCCACCAGCAGACTTCAGGGGATCCCTGAAGCTTTCTTT. Translated, it gives CATSRLQGIPEAFF.

This chain connects TRBV29-1 to TRBJ2-2; TRBD1 matches at 8 bases. Trimming at V came to 8 bases and at J to 7 bases, leaving 15 bases not matched to a gene. The length of the CDR3 is 15 residues. Germline V gene sequence: CDR1 SQVTM, CDR2 ANQGSEA. CDR3 DNA: TGCAGCCCCCGCCCGGCAGGGGGCGCGGACGGGGAGCTGTTTTTT. Translated, it gives CSPRPAGGADGELFF.

The CDR3 reads CASSQGVDRTSTNEKLFF. CDR3 in DNA: TGCGCCAGCAGCCAAGGGGTCGACAGGACTTCAACTAATGAAAAACTGTTTTTT. The chain is built from TRBV4-3 and TRBJ1-4; D is possibly TRBD1 (6 bases). CDR3 length: 18 amino acids. Germline lookup yields CDR1 LGHNA and CDR2 YSLEER. V dropped 1 base and J dropped 0 bases, with 15 bases sitting between them.

The chain carries TRBV5-4 and TRBJ1-1; D unresolved. This CDR3 region has 13 residues. Germline assignment: CDR1 SGHNT and CDR2 YYREEE (reference sequence). Trimming removed 0 bases from V and 7 bases from J, with 10 bases in between. The CDR3 region is CASSLAGESEAFF. CDR3 sequence (DNA): TGTGCCAGCAGCTTGGCGGGAGAGAGTGAAGCTTTCTTT.

In this sample, this clone turned up a few times. The chain recombines TRBV24-1 with TRBJ1-1; perhaps TRBD1 as D (5 bases). Per germline, CDR1 KGHDR and CDR2 SFDVKD. Trimming removed 3 bases at V and 1 base at J, with 5 bases between. The CDR3 extends over 13 amino acids. The CDR3 spells CATSDGANTEAFF. The CDR3 region has the DNA TGTGCCACCAGTGATGGGGCGAACACTGAAGCTTTCTTT.

The chain has TRBV11-2 and TRBJ1-5; D remains ambiguous. Germline V lookup: CDR1 SGHAT, CDR2 FQNNGV. This CDR3 has 12 residues. V was trimmed by 5 bases and J by 7 bases, leaving 9 bases between them. CDR3 DNA: TGTGCCAGCAGCGGCTCCGGGCAGCCCCAGCATTTT. Its translation is CASSGSGQPQHF.

The chain's CDR3 is CASSSTPNYGYTF. The CDR3 region has the DNA TGTGCCAGTAGTAGCACACCGAACTATGGCTACACCTTC. The chain couples TRBV19 to TRBJ1-2; D ambiguous. The CDR3 covers 13 residues. V was clipped by 4 bases and J by 2 bases, with 8 bases between them. The germline V gene has CDR1 LNHDA and CDR2 SQIVND (reference sequence).

There are a few counts of this clone. J is TRBJ1-6 and V is TRBV2; TRBD1 matches 7 bases. Germline CDR1 reads SNHLY; CDR2 reads FYNNEI. Unmatched junction bases numbered 2, after V lost 0 bases and J lost 6 bases. The CDR3 sequence is 15 residues long. CDR3 in DNA: TGTGCCAGCAGTGAAGCTGCAGGGGGTAATTCACCCCTCCACTTT. Translation gives CASSEAAGGNSPLHF.

V usage is TRBV28 and J usage is TRBJ2-7, with 7 bases that match TRBD1. Germline CDR1 and CDR2: MDHEN and SYDVKM. The CDR3 has 16 amino acids. V was clipped by 1 base and J by 1 base; unmatched bases: 7. CDR3 nucleotides: TGTGCCAGCAGTTTATTCGCGACAGGGAGTTCCTACGAGCAGTACTTC. Its protein is CASSLFATGSSYEQYF.

CDR3 in DNA: TGTGCCAGCAGTTTATCCCGGACAGGGGTGAGATCACCCCTCCACTTT. This gives the protein CASSLSRTGVRSPLHF. This chain links TRBV27 with TRBJ1-6; 9 bases map to TRBD1. Trimming removed 0 bases from V and 10 bases from J; junction bases left unmatched: 7. The CDR3 is 16 amino acids. Germline lookup yields CDR1 MNHEY and CDR2 SMNVEV (reference sequence).

This rearrangement joins TRBV5-1 to TRBJ2-2; a weak D match, TRBD1 (5 bases). Trimming stripped 4 bases from V and 0 bases from J, with 7 bases between. The CDR3 has 14 amino acids. CDR1 is SGHRS, CDR2 YFSETQ, per germline. Here the CDR3 DNA reads TGCGCCAGCAGCATGGGGCCGAACACCGGGGAGCTGTTTTTT. Its protein product is CASSMGPNTGELFF.

The V call is TRBV5-4, the J call TRBJ1-2; 9 nucleotides match TRBD1. The CDR3 extends over 16 amino acids. V shed 6 bases, J shed 2 bases, and the junction held 11 bases outside the gene matches. The V gene's germline CDR1 is SGHNT and CDR2 YYREEE (reference sequence). This chain's CDR3 is CASTPFRDRENYGYTF. CDR3 nucleotide sequence: TGTGCCAGCACCCCATTCCGGGACAGGGAGAACTATGGCTACACCTTC. The entire variable domain, with the rest obtained from reference TRBV5-4 and TRBJ1-2, is as follows: ETGVTQSPTHLIKTRGQQVTLRCSSQSGHNTVSWYQQALGQGPQFIFQYYREEENGRGNFPPRFSGLQFPNYSSELNVNALELDDSALYLCASTPFRDRENYGYTFGSGTRLTVV.

This chain connects TRBV3-1 (or the pseudogene TRBV3-2) to TRBJ1-3; tentative D call: TRBD1 (6 bases). V lost 9 bases and J 2 bases, leaving 14 bases between the germline ends. Germline CDR1 and CDR2: LGHDT and YNNKEL (reference sequence). The CDR3 spans 14 residues. The CDR3 DNA sequence: TGTGCCAGTCACGACAGGAAGACTGGAAACACCATATATTTT. Its translation is CASHDRKTGNTIYF.

The rearrangement joins TRBV4-3 to TRBJ1-5; perhaps TRBD1 as D (5 bases). Trimming stripped 0 bases from V and 5 bases from J, with 14 bases between. Germline V lookup: CDR1 LGHNA, CDR2 YSLEER. CDR3 length: 16 residues. DNA of the CDR3: TGCGCCAGCAGCCAAGATAGAGGACAACTCCATCAGCCCCAGCATTTT. Amino acid sequence: CASSQDRGQLHQPQHF.

The rearrangement links TRBV4-2 to TRBJ2-1; 9 nucleotides line up with TRBD2. CDR3 length: 17 amino acids. The ends lost 4 bases at V and 4 bases at J; junction bases unmatched: 11. In germline, CDR1 is LGHNA, CDR2 YNFKEQ. CDR3 loop: CASSPLIAGVAYNEQFF. The CDR3 nucleotides read TGTGCCAGCAGCCCTCTAATAGCGGGAGTTGCTTACAATGAGCAGTTCTTC.

The DNA for the CDR3 is TGTGCCAGCAGCACGACAGGGGTCACTAATGAAAAACTGTTTTTT. Its translation: CASSTTGVTNEKLFF. The chain joins TRBV7-9 to TRBJ1-4; 8 nucleotides agree with TRBD1. Germline CDR1 and CDR2: SEHNR and FQNEAQ (reference sequence). V shed 5 bases, J shed 2 bases, and the junction held 4 bases outside the gene matches. The CDR3 consists of 15 residues.

The gene calls are TRBV6-4 and TRBJ2-7, with 10 bases aligning to TRBD2. V was clipped by 2 bases and J by 0 bases; unmatched bases: 16. The CDR3 has 20 residues. Per the germline V gene, CDR1 is MRHNA and CDR2 is SNTAGT. DNA for the CDR3: TGTGCCAGCAGTGACCATCTAGCGGGGGATAATGCTATACTCTCCTACGAGCAGTACTTC. Translated, it gives CASSDHLAGDNAILSYEQYF.

The chain has TRBV12-5 and TRBJ2-3; TRBD1 matches at 9 bases. The CDR3 is 16 amino acids. V gave up 4 bases and J gave up 4 bases; unmatched junction bases: 9. Germline CDR1 is LGHNT and CDR2 is FRNRAP. The CDR3 DNA reads as TGTGCTAGTGGTTCACTGAGGGGACAGGGTGCAGATACGCAGTATTTT. It codes for CASGSLRGQGADTQYF.

The V call is TRBV29-1, the J call TRBJ2-7, with 9 bases lining up with TRBD1. Per germline, CDR1 SQVTM and CDR2 ANQGSEA. V was clipped by 0 bases and J by 3 bases; unmatched bases: 6. CDR3 length: 15 residues. This CDR3 reads CSVEEWEDRGYEQYF. The CDR3 DNA follows: TGCAGCGTTGAAGAATGGGAGGACAGGGGCTACGAGCAGTACTTC.

This rearrangement joins TRBV6-1 to TRBJ1-2; D is uncertain. From germline, CDR1 is MNHNS and CDR2 SASEGT. V was cut by 2 bases and J by 7 bases, with 11 bases left in between. This CDR3 is built from 13 residues. DNA of the CDR3: TGTGCCAGCAGTGAAAACCAGCTAGGTGGCTACACCTTC. It codes for CASSENQLGGYTF.

The chain employs TRBV5-4 and TRBJ2-7; TRBD1 agrees at 7 bases. V gave up 4 bases and J gave up 6 bases; unmatched junction bases: 10. Germline values: CDR1 SGHNT, CDR2 YYREEE (reference sequence). The CDR3 covers 14 residues. The CDR3 here is CASSDQGTVAEQYF. The CDR3 DNA reads as TGTGCCAGCAGCGATCAAGGGACAGTAGCCGAGCAGTACTTC.

The J gene is TRBJ1-6, the V gene TRBV7-2; a weak D match, TRBD1 (5 bases). Looked up from germline, CDR1 is SGHTA and CDR2 is FQGNSA. The CDR3 totals 16 residues. V lost 1 base and J lost 10, with 17 bases in between. CDR3 sequence (DNA): TGTGCCAGCAGCTTAGATATGGGGGGGGTAGGCTCACCCCTCCACTTT. This gives the protein CASSLDMGGVGSPLHF.

This clone is a singleton in its sample. V and J are TRBV6-4 and TRBJ1-5; D is uncertain. The CDR3 sequence is 17 residues long. The ends were cut back, 6 bases at V and 0 bases at J, with 18 bases in the middle. Germline V gene data show CDR1 as MRHNA and CDR2 as SNTAGT. The CDR3 nucleotides are TGTGCCAGCAGCTCCCGAAGCCCAAAGATTAGCAATCAGCCCCAGCATTTT. Its translation: CASSSRSPKISNQPQHF.

In this sample, this clone turned up a few times. V and J are TRBV7-2 and TRBJ1-4; 9 nucleotides line up with TRBD1. The J segment lost 8 bases and the V segment lost 6 bases, leaving 7 bases of the junction unmatched. The CDR3 is 14 residues long. CDR1 is SGHTA and CDR2 is FQGNSA in the germline V gene. The DNA for the CDR3 is TGTGCCAGCAGAGGGGGACAGGGATGGGAAAAACTGTTTTTT. Its translation: CASRGGQGWEKLFF.

The V gene is TRBV7-9, the J gene TRBJ2-3; 8 nucleotides align to TRBD1. The trim removed 5 bases at V and 4 bases at J, leaving 5 bases unmatched. Germline CDR1 is SEHNR and CDR2 is FQNEAQ (reference sequence). This CDR3 has 14 residues. CDR3 DNA: TGTGCCAGCAGCGCCCTACAGGGGGCAGATACGCAGTATTTT. This sequence encodes CASSALQGADTQYF.

The rearrangement joins TRBV6-5 to TRBJ2-2; D is possibly TRBD2 (6 bases). V was pared by 2 bases and J by 7 bases, with 14 bases between. This CDR3 has 15 residues. Looked up from germline, CDR1 is MNHEY and CDR2 is SVGAGI. CDR3 in amino acids: CASSYGTPEGGELFF. Written as DNA, the CDR3 is TGTGCCAGCAGTTACGGGACGCCGGAGGGCGGGGAGCTGTTTTTT.

In this sample, this clone turned up a few times. This chain links TRBV19 with TRBJ1-5, with D tentatively TRBD1 (5 bases). The ends were cut back, 4 bases at V and 0 bases at J, with 13 bases in the middle. CDR1 is LNHDA, CDR2 SQIVND, per germline (reference sequence). The CDR3 covers 16 residues. This CDR3 is CASSKSDGHSNQPQHF. The CDR3 DNA reads TGTGCCAGTAGTAAGTCGGACGGACATAGCAATCAGCCCCAGCATTTT.

The chain has TRBV18 and TRBJ2-1, with 8 bases aligning to TRBD1. The V gene end was trimmed by 4 bases and the J gene end by 8 bases; junction bases not matched to a gene: 4. From germline, CDR1 is KGHSH and CDR2 LQKENI. The CDR3 contains 13 residues. In nucleotides, the CDR3 is TGTGCCAGCTCACTCCCAGGGGGCTATGAGCAGTTCTTC. Protein product: CASSLPGGYEQFF.

This clone came up once. This chain joins TRBV5-1 and TRBJ1-2; TRBD1 agrees at 9 bases. The CDR3 contains 16 residues. Germline assignment: CDR1 SGHRS and CDR2 YFSETQ. The junction had 11 bases not matched to a gene; V was cut back by 2 bases and J by 6 bases. The CDR3 spells CASSFGSTGGSDGYTF. The DNA for the CDR3 is TGCGCCAGCAGCTTCGGCTCAACAGGGGGCTCCGATGGCTACACCTTC.

The chain employs TRBV6-5 and TRBJ1-5; unclear D gene. The germline gives CDR1 MNHEY, CDR2 SVGAGI. The CDR3 has 14 residues. The V gene lost 4 bases and the J gene lost 3 bases, with 10 bases spanning the gap. For the CDR3, the DNA is TGTGCCAGCAGTTCCGGAGCATACAATCAGCCCCAGCATTTT. This sequence encodes CASSSGAYNQPQHF.